This passage covers 16 T cell receptor beta chains from one sample sequenced in a study of cytomegalovirus exposure and HLA in healthy donors. Vbeta (60) and Jbeta (13) primers were used in the PCR. The table came from immunoSEQ multiplex PCR; TCRdb's copy has only in-frame clones and leaves some out. The data show about 170,000 clones, with about 76% seen just once and under 7% held by the top ten. Sequencing input: PBMCs. The receptors were sampled from a woman under 30 in good health and CMV-seropositive.

The V gene is TRBV7-9, the J gene TRBJ1-2; 9 bases map to TRBD1. With V trimmed by 5 bases and J by 2 bases, 9 bases remained unmatched. The length of the CDR3 is 16 residues. Germline CDR1 and CDR2: SEHNR and FQNEAQ (reference sequence). The CDR3: CASSLGAGQGNYGYTF. In nucleotides, the CDR3 is TGTGCCAGCAGCCTCGGGGCAGGACAGGGGAACTATGGCTACACCTTC.

The chain is built from TRBV7-9 and TRBJ2-7, with 9 nucleotides matching TRBD1. The CDR3 is 16 residues long. J lost 6 bases, V lost 1 base, and 10 bases had no gene match. CDR1 and CDR2 (germline): SEHNR, FQNEAQ (reference sequence). In DNA, the CDR3 is TGTGCCAGCAGCTTAGTTGGCCGACAGGGGGAACTCGAGCAGTACTTC. Translated, it gives CASSLVGRQGELEQYF.

This sequence joins TRBV5-1 and TRBJ2-7; D unresolved. The V gene lost 1 base and the J gene lost 4 bases, with 12 bases spanning the gap. This CDR3 contains 14 residues. CDR1 and CDR2 from the germline V gene are SGHRS and YFSETQ. CDR3 coding DNA: TGCGCCAGCAGCTTGAATCCGCAGGATTACGAGCAGTACTTC. Its protein is CASSLNPQDYEQYF. Full variable domain (rest looked up from reference TRBV5-1 and TRBJ2-7): KAGVTQTPRYLIKTRGQQVTLSCSPISGHRSVSWYQQTPGQGLQFLFEYFSETQRNKGNFPGRFSGRQFSNSRSEMNVSTLELGDSALYLCASSLNPQDYEQYFGPGTRLTVT.

Note on this clone: The junction does not match germline at one end; this may be a read error. This chain joins TRBV2 and TRBJ1-2; D remains ambiguous. This CDR3 comprises 14 residues. Germline V gene sequence: CDR1 SNHLY, CDR2 FYNNEI. The CDR3 nucleotides are TGTGCCAGCACTGAAGAAACAGTTTCCTATGGCTACACCTTC. Protein: CASTEETVSYGYTF.

V and J are TRBV13 and TRBJ2-1, with 14 positions matching TRBD2. The junction had 3 bases not matched to a gene; V was cut back by 5 bases and J by 6 bases. The germline V gene encodes CDR1 PRHDT and CDR2 FYEKMQ (reference sequence). The CDR3 contains 15 residues. Here the CDR3 DNA reads TGTGCCAGCAGCCGACTAGCGGGGGGGCGCAATGAGCAGTTCTTC. Amino acids: CASSRLAGGRNEQFF.

This chain joins TRBV5-3 and TRBJ2-7; tentative D call: TRBD1 (6 bases). TRBV5-3 is reported as an ORF; its role is uncertain. The CDR3 has 14 amino acids. V was clipped by 10 bases and J by 0 bases, with 17 bases between them. CDR3 in amino acids: CAGNGTQDSYEQYF. CDR3 bases: TGTGCCGGAAACGGGACACAGGACTCCTACGAGCAGTACTTC.

This clone appeared once. The rearrangement links TRBV29-1 to TRBJ2-2, with D uncertain. Germline CDR1 is SQVTM and CDR2 is ANQGSEA. The CDR3 is 13 residues long. V shed 6 bases and J shed 0 bases, with 8 bases lying between them. CDR3 DNA: TGCAGCGTACATACAGCGAACACCGGGGAGCTGTTTTTT. It is translated as CSVHTANTGELFF.

The chain combines TRBV19 with TRBJ1-2, with a tentative D call TRBD1 (5 bases). V was pared by 6 bases and J by 0 bases, with 8 bases between. The germline CDR1 and CDR2 sequences are LNHDA and SQIVND (reference sequence). This CDR3 is built from 13 residues. CDR3 region: CASRAGPNYGYTF. The CDR3 region has the DNA TGTGCCAGTAGGGCGGGGCCTAACTATGGCTACACCTTC.

The CDR3, as DNA: TGTGCCAGCGGGGGGATTGAGACCCAGTACTTC. Its protein product is CASGGIETQYF. The chain has TRBV5-4 and TRBJ2-5; the D gene is possibly TRBD2 (6 bases). Germline V gene lookup returns CDR1 SGHNT and CDR2 YYREEE (reference sequence). Trimming removed 7 bases from V and 5 bases from J, with 9 bases in between. The CDR3 sequence is 11 residues long.

The chain joins TRBV29-1 to TRBJ1-1; possible D gene TRBD1, 6 bases. Germline V CDR1 and CDR2: SQVTM, ANQGSEA. The CDR3 covers 12 residues. V dropped 7 bases and J dropped 4 bases, with 13 bases sitting between them. CDR3 sequence (DNA): TGCAGCGCCACAACAGGGCCCACTGAAGCTTTCTTT. This encodes CSATTGPTEAFF.

The chain employs TRBV2 and TRBJ2-2; no firm D call. The CDR3 has 14 amino acids. Trimming removed 4 bases from V and 2 bases from J, with 8 bases in between. Germline V gene sequence: CDR1 SNHLY, CDR2 FYNNEI. As DNA, the CDR3 is TGTGCCAGCAGTGGTCAGCGAAACACCGGGGAGCTGTTTTTT. Its protein is CASSGQRNTGELFF.

V gene TRBV7-3 combines with J gene TRBJ2-1, with 12 bases matching TRBD2. V shed 2 bases and J 6 bases; nucleotides not matched to a gene: 2. The germline gives CDR1 SGHTA, CDR2 FQGTGA. The CDR3 is 15 amino acids. DNA of the CDR3: TGTGCCAGCAGCTTAGGGACTAGCGGGTTCAATGAGCAGTTCTTC. Its protein is CASSLGTSGFNEQFF.

The gene calls are TRBV27 and TRBJ2-3; 10 bases line up with TRBD2. V was clipped by 0 bases and J by 0 bases; unmatched bases: 6. There are 18 residues in the CDR3. Germline V gene data show CDR1 as MNHEY and CDR2 as SMNVEV (reference sequence). CDR3 nucleotide sequence: TGTGCCAGCAGTTTATCCATTGAGCGGGGGGGTAGCACAGATACGCAGTATTTT. Amino acids: CASSLSIERGGSTDTQYF.

The rearrangement joins TRBV11-2 to TRBJ1-3; no clear D gene. Trimming removed 4 bases at V and 4 bases at J, with 11 bases between. Germline CDR1 is SGHAT and CDR2 is FQNNGV. This CDR3 has 14 residues. The CDR3 loop is CASSSPRSGNTIYF. The CDR3, as DNA: TGTGCCAGCAGCTCCCCTCGGTCCGGAAACACCATATATTTT.

J is TRBJ2-1 and V is TRBV10-3; 11 nucleotides align to TRBD2. V shed 3 bases and J 5 bases; nucleotides not matched to a gene: 0. The germline CDR1 and CDR2 sequences are ENHRY and SYGVKD. The CDR3 is made up of 14 amino acids. Written as DNA, the CDR3 is TGTGCCATCAGTGAACTAGCGGGGGACAATGAGCAGTTCTTC. Its protein is CAISELAGDNEQFF.

This clone showed up just once. The chain recombines TRBV30 with TRBJ1-5, with D hard to call. This CDR3 contains 13 residues. The V and J ends lost 0 bases and 1 base respectively, with 4 bases between them. Per germline, CDR1 GTSNPN and CDR2 SVGIG (reference sequence). CDR3 DNA sequence: TGTGCCTGGAGTGTTGGCAGCAATCAGCCCCAGCATTTT. This gives the protein CAWSVGSNQPQHF.